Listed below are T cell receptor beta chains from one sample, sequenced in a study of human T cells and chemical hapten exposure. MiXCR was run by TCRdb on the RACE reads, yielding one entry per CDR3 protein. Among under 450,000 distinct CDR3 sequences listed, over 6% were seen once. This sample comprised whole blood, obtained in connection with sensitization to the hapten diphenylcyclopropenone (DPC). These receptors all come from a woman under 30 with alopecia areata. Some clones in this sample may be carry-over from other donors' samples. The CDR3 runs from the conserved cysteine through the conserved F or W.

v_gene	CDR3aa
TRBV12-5	CASGFSVAGMEPRDTEAFF
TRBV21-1	CASSRPLAGGRGNIQYF
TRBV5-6	CASSLRDVRSTDTQYF
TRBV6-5	CASSYRDREGYTF
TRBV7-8	CASSLAQNPEAFF
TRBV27	CASSLRSALAKNIQYF
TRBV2	CASRRRGLNTEAFF
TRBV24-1	CATSPGQSNQPQHF
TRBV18	CASSPPSGGEYGYTF
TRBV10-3	CAISKRDSANTGELFF
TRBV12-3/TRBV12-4	CASTKGRGDNQPQHF
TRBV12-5	CASGLVMGPTVLDTNEKLFF
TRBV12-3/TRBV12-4	CASSYTTTNEKLFF
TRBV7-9	CASSPRTELQETQYF
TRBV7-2	CASSPGRREGTF
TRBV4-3	CASSQDRRGLTGELFF
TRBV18	CASSRDRGPDTQYF
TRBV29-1	CSVAGSLNTGELFF
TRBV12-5	CASGRGGRSYEQYF
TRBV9	CASSPRTSTYEQYF
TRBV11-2	CASKLQRANEKLFF
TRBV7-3	CASSLFRDSTEAFF
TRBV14	CASSNGLSEAFF
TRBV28	CASSLSQDPYEQYF
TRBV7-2	CASSPGRPPGWPQHF
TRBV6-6	CASQAVETQYF
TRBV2	CASSGGAGDNYGYTF
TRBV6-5	CASSLGLADNIQYF
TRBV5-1	CASSLRTSGEGTQYF
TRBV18	CASSPDTNYGYTF
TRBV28	CASSLLGGGQGVPYEQYF
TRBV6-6	CASSYPRGQGNTEAFF
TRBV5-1	CASSRGRTGGRTEAFF